The sequence of this T cell receptor (beta chain) was determined in a study of blood T cell repertoires in COVID-19. This clone was recorded only once. V lost 0 bases to trimming and J lost 3 bases, with 5 bases between them. The CDR3 contains 13 residues. The germline V gene has CDR1 MNHNS and CDR2 SASEGT. Assay: immunoSEQ multiplex PCR; the TCRdb copy retains only in-frame clones and omits some. The sample has about 480,000 clones; 70% to 90% are singletons. The chain combines TRBV6-1 with TRBJ2-5; D not certain. The source material was PBMCs or T cells enriched from blood (not recorded which). The TCR was taken from a woman under 30 with acute COVID-19. The CDR3 region is CASSEARKETQYF. The CDR3 region has the DNA TGTGCCAGCAGTGAAGCGAGGAAAGAGACCCAGTACTTC.